These 14 T cell receptor beta chains were sequenced from one sample in a study of T-cell reconstitution after alpha-beta-depleted transplantation in children. Unique molecular identifiers tagged the TCRbeta library. Via MiXCR, TCRdb re-called the PCR reads, giving one row per CDR3 protein. The profile shows some 500,000 distinct CDR3 sequences, about 18% of them singletons. Sequencing was performed on PBMCs from the stem cell graft donor, taken from the stem cell graft. The receptors were gathered from a human donor who donated a stem cell graft to a child with acute lymphoblastic leukemia.

The rearrangement uses TRBV19 and TRBJ2-7; the D gene could be TRBD1 or TRBD2 (5 bases each). This CDR3 has 15 residues. CDR1 is LNHDA and CDR2 is SQIVND in the germline V gene (reference sequence). The V and J ends lost 4 bases and 1 base respectively, with 14 bases between them. The CDR3 protein is CASSTKTGASYEQYF. The CDR3 region has the DNA TGTGCCAGTAGTACAAAGACCGGGGCTTCCTACGAGCAGTACTTC.

This clonotype was recorded a few times. The V call is TRBV7-9, the J call TRBJ2-3; D possibly uses TRBD1 or TRBD2 (5 bases each). V lost 2 bases to trimming and J lost 2 bases, with 17 bases between them. The CDR3 runs to 17 residues. The germline CDR1 and CDR2 sequences are SEHNR and FQNEAQ (reference sequence). For the CDR3, the DNA is TGTGCCAGCAGCTTATCAATCCGGGACCCAGTCACAGATACGCAGTATTTT. Its translation is CASSLSIRDPVTDTQYF.

J is TRBJ2-7 and V is TRBV4-1; D perhaps matches TRBD2 (6 bases). Germline CDR1 MGHRA, CDR2 YSYEKL. This CDR3 comprises 14 residues. Trimming stripped 3 bases from V and 3 bases from J, with 12 bases between. CDR3 in amino acids: CASSQGRGLYEQYF. CDR3 in DNA: TGCGCCAGCAGCCAGGGGCGGGGACTCTACGAGCAGTACTTC.

Written as DNA, the CDR3 is TGTGCCAGCAGCCCCGCCGGGGGCTCCTACAATGAGCAGTTCTTC. It yields the protein CASSPAGGSYNEQFF. This chain uses TRBV18 with TRBJ2-1; D perhaps matches TRBD2 (6 bases). V lost 8 bases and J lost 0, with 14 bases in between. The germline gives CDR1 KGHSH, CDR2 LQKENI. The length of the CDR3 is 15 residues.

The V and J genes are TRBV5-6 and TRBJ2-7; no clear D. The CDR3 spans 14 residues. V was trimmed by 0 bases and J by 3 bases, leaving 10 bases between them. CDR1 SGHDT and CDR2 YYEEEE come from the germline V gene. The CDR3 sequence: CASSLEGSFYEQYF. The CDR3, as DNA: TGTGCCAGCAGCTTGGAGGGTAGCTTCTACGAGCAGTACTTC.

This clonotype was found a few times. The chain employs TRBV4-1 and TRBJ1-1; TRBD1 might be the D (5 bases). Trimming removed 3 bases at V and 11 bases at J, with 19 bases between. Germline V CDR1 and CDR2: MGHRA, YSYEKL. This CDR3 has 14 residues. The CDR3 DNA is TGCGCCAGCAGCCATCCACCCCGCGGGGACTTGGCTTTCTTT. Translated, it gives CASSHPPRGDLAFF.

This clonotype has just a few counts. The rearrangement uses TRBV13 and TRBJ2-7; D perhaps matches TRBD1 (5 bases). CDR1 and CDR2 from the germline V gene are PRHDT and FYEKMQ (reference sequence). The CDR3 totals 15 residues. The V end was cut by 1 base, the J end by 3 bases, with 13 bases between. For the CDR3, the DNA is TGTGCCAGCAGCTTAGTAGGGGCGCAGGGCTACGAGCAGTACTTC. It translates to CASSLVGAQGYEQYF.

Of note for this clonotype: The limits of the CDR3 on the DNA are not certain, so only TCRdb's listed CDR3 is given. The chain joins TRBV6-5 to TRBJ2-7; the D segment call TRBD2 is taken from the table without a DNA check. The germline gives CDR1 MNHEY, CDR2 SVGAGI. The CDR3 has 13 residues if both end residues are counted. CDR3 residues: CASILGASYEQYF.

The chain combines TRBV7-2 with TRBJ1-4; no clear D gene. The V gene lost 2 bases and the J gene lost 4 bases, with 8 bases spanning the gap. This CDR3 has 14 amino acids. Per germline, CDR1 SGHTA and CDR2 FQGNSA. Here the CDR3 reads CASSLRTHNEKLFF. In nucleotides, the CDR3 is TGTGCCAGCAGCTTAAGGACCCATAATGAAAAACTGTTTTTT.

The chain joins TRBV7-2 to TRBJ2-1, with D possibly being TRBD1 (6 bases). V shed 5 bases and J shed 7 bases, with 18 bases lying between them. In germline, CDR1 is SGHTA, CDR2 FQGNSA. The CDR3 has 15 residues. CDR3 sequence (DNA): TGTGCCAGCAGCCGGGACATAGCCACGGGTAATGAGCAGTTCTTC. It translates to CASSRDIATGNEQFF. Drawing the rest from reference TRBV7-2 and TRBJ2-1, the complete variable domain is GAGVSQSPSNKVTEKGKDVELRCDPISGHTALYWYRQSLGQGLEFLIYFQGNSAPDKSGLPSDRFSAERTGGSVSTLTIQRTQQEDSAVYLCASSRDIATGNEQFFGPGTRLTVL.

With regard to this clonotype: A junction end diverges from the germline sequence, so it may reflect a read error. V and J are TRBV12-3 or TRBV12-4 and TRBJ2-1, with 7 bases that match TRBD2. The CDR3 sequence is 16 residues long. The CDR3 protein is CATSLDRLSGKGEQFF. The CDR3 coding sequence is TGTGCCACCAGTTTGGATAGGCTCAGCGGGAAGGGAGAGCAGTTCTTC.

The V gene is TRBV6-2 or TRBV6-3, the J gene TRBJ2-3, with D possibly being TRBD2 (5 bases). V was trimmed by 9 bases and J by 4 bases, leaving 11 bases between them. The V gene's germline CDR1 is MNHEY and CDR2 SVGEGT. This CDR3 has 12 amino acids. CDR3 protein: CASRDHPDTQYF. The CDR3, as DNA: TGTGCCAGTCGGGATCACCCAGATACGCAGTATTTT.

This clonotype has more than one count but fewer than ten. The gene calls are TRBV3-1 and TRBJ2-1; D gene uncertain. CDR3 length: 18 residues. CDR1 is LGHDT and CDR2 is YNNKEL in the germline V gene (reference sequence). Trimming left V 1 base short and J 4 bases short, with 20 bases between. The CDR3 coding sequence is TGTGCCAGCAGCCAAGTTCCGCTTCTAGTTACGAGATACAATGAGCAGTTCTTC. Protein: CASSQVPLLVTRYNEQFF.

V usage is TRBV7-3 and J usage is TRBJ2-5; the D is unclear. Trimming left V 2 bases short and J 5 bases short, with 15 bases between. CDR1 and CDR2 (germline): SGHTA, FQGTGA. This CDR3 has 15 residues. CDR3 nucleotide sequence: TGTGCCAGCAGCTTAGGATTAGGGTTTGGCGAGACCCAGTACTTC. This encodes CASSLGLGFGETQYF.